This record covers a single T cell receptor (beta chain). V gave up 2 bases and J gave up 7 bases; unmatched junction bases: 7. Germline lookup yields CDR1 SGHNT and CDR2 YENEEA. This CDR3 comprises 15 residues. As originally analysed: Reference gene primer amplification gave estimated nucleated cell counts. The protocol was immunoSEQ multiplex PCR, while the TCRdb copy is restricted to in-frame clones and leaves out a portion. V, J and clone size reflect that table, while D and trimming were determined from the DNA. The sample consists of 430,000 or so clones, roughly 90% of them appearing once. Symptom resolution, clearance, or two negative PCRs marked donors in Cohort 3 as recovered. This sample is drawn from a study of blood T cell repertoires in COVID-19.

Material: PBMCs or T cells enriched from blood (not recorded which). V gene TRBV11-3 combines with J gene TRBJ2-1; 8 bases fit TRBD2. The sequence derives from a woman in her thirties or forties who had recovered from COVID-19. CDR3 nucleotides: TGTGCCAGCAGCTTAAGGTCCGGGGGGGTAAATGAGCAGTTCTTC. Translated, it gives CASSLRSGGVNEQFF.